Listed here is a single T cell receptor (beta chain). With 60 Vbeta and 13 Jbeta primers, the PCR was carried out. TCRdb's table, derived via immunoSEQ multiplex PCR, lists solely in-frame clones and lacks some. This table holds fewer than 200,000 clones, approximately 80% found once. This sample is part of a study of cytomegalovirus exposure and HLA in healthy donors. Looked up from germline, CDR1 is SGHTA and CDR2 is FQGNSA. Trimming removed 4 bases from V and 3 bases from J; junction bases left unmatched: 1. This CDR3 contains 16 residues. Material: PBMCs. The rearrangement uses TRBV7-2 and TRBJ2-6; 12 bases align to TRBD1. This TCR came from a woman between 45 and 65 years old in good health and CMV-seropositive. For the CDR3, the DNA is TGTGCCAGCAGCTGGGACAGGGGGCATGGGGCCAACGTCCTGACTTTC. It encodes CASSWDRGHGANVLTF.